The rows below give T cell receptor beta chains drawn from one sample of a study of control samples from healthy donors and cancer patients. Clones were read by immunoSEQ multiplex PCR, and TCRdb kept only the in-frame ones, dropping some. The sample has some 130,000 clones; roughly 89% are singletons. Sequenced sample: blood. These TCRs come from a young man in good health. The CDR3 runs from the conserved cysteine through the conserved F or W. The D gene is left open where the match is weak.

cdr3_aa | cdr3_length | d_call | v_call
CATSDPRVRSNEQFF | 15 | NA | TRBV24-1
CASSLAGGLESSYNEQFF | 18 | TRBD2 | TRBV28
CASSQDLVTGELFF | 14 | NA | TRBV14
CASSLGTSAYNEQFF | 15 | TRBD2 | TRBV7-8
CASSTWINQPQHF | 13 | NA | TRBV2
CASSFRLAAQETQYF | 15 | TRBD2 | TRBV7-9
CASTLMGTSGRGDDNEQFF | 19 | TRBD2 | TRBV28
CASSVKGYEQYF | 12 | NA | TRBV19
CSAADRVGEQYF | 12 | TRBD1 | TRBV29-1
CASSFGGTQGEAFF | 14 | NA | TRBV28
CASSQGGARSGETQYF | 16 | NA | TRBV4-2
CASSYGTRGDTQYF | 14 | NA | TRBV6-5
CASSLTGGANTGELFF | 16 | NA | TRBV7-3
CAWSGLGNEKLFF | 13 | NA | TRBV30
CASTFGSITGELFF | 14 | NA | TRBV6-5
CASRAVGGQETQYF | 14 | TRBD2 | TRBV19
CASSPGPGPYGYTF | 14 | NA | TRBV7-8
CASSARDRGLIDYGYTF | 17 | TRBD1 | TRBV9
CASSQAGAGGAGTYEQYF | 18 | TRBD2 | TRBV4-2
CASIPTLTSGNNEQFF | 16 | TRBD2 | TRBV7-6
CASSPGREIVLTNEKLFF | 18 | NA | TRBV11-2
CASSLRTHQWMAFF | 14 | NA | TRBV28
CAISEYNEQFF | 11 | NA | TRBV28
CASMVVAGVYNEQFF | 15 | TRBD2 | TRBV7-9
CASSAHGEPRLGETQYF | 17 | NA | TRBV9
CSVAGRADTQYF | 12 | TRBD2 | TRBV29-1
CASSEEFHQPQHF | 13 | NA | TRBV2
CAWSATSGPYNEQFF | 15 | TRBD2 | TRBV30
CASRAGTTDTQYF | 13 | NA | TRBV10-2
CASNPLLAASYNEQFF | 16 | TRBD2 | TRBV2
CAIKIRGDEQFF | 12 | NA | TRBV7-7
CASSKEDTEAFF | 12 | NA | TRBV2
CASSYFSGRAGDTQYF | 16 | TRBD2 | TRBV5-6
CASRGTRTSGGTDTQYF | 17 | TRBD2 | TRBV19
CASSGGPQETQYF | 13 | NA | TRBV9
CSASTLAGGGEQYF | 14 | TRBD2 | TRBV20-1
CASSTEAFSYEQYF | 14 | NA | TRBV5-4
CASSRGLAGGGSWNEQFF | 18 | TRBD2 | TRBV3-1/TRBV3-2
CASSPRMGSRELFF | 14 | NA | TRBV9
CASSLGTGAAEQYF | 14 | TRBD1 | TRBV6-2/TRBV6-3
CAWTGSYEQYF | 11 | NA | TRBV30
CASSLGLAGGYEQFF | 15 | TRBD2 | TRBV28